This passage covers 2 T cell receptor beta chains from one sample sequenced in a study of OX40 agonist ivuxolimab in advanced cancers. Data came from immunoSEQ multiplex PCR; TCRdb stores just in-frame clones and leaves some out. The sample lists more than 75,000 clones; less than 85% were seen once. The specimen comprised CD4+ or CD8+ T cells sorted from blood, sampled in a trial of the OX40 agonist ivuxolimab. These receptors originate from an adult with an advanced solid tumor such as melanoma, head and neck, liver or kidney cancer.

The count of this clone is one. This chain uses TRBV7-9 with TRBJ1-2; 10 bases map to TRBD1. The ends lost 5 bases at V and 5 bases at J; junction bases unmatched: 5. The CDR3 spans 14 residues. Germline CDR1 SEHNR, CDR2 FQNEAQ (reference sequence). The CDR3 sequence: CASSIRDRGYGYTF. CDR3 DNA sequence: TGTGCCAGCAGCATCCGGGACAGGGGATATGGCTACACCTTC. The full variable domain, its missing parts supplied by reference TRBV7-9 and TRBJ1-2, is DTGVSQNPRHKITKRGQNVTFRCDPISEHNRLYWYRQTLGQGPEFLTYFQNEAQLEKSRLLSDRFSAERPKGSFSTLEIQRTEQGDSAMYLCASSIRDRGYGYTFGSGTRLTVV.

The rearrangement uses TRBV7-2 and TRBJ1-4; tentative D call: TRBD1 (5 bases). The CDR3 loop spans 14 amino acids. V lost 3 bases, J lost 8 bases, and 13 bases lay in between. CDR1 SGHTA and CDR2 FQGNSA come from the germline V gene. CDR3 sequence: CASSFRAGGEKLFF. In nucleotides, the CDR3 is TGTGCCAGCAGCTTCCGGGCCGGGGGAGAAAAACTGTTTTTT.